This is a list of T cell receptor beta chains from one sample in a study of beta chain features in type 1 diabetes. Data came from immunoSEQ multiplex PCR; TCRdb stores just in-frame clones and leaves some out. The sample lists a few hundred thousand clones, around 12% occurring once. Sequencing was carried out using naive CD4+ T cells from blood. The receptors shown here come from a young woman with type 1 diabetes. Each CDR3 is given with its conserved first and last residue. A D gene is named only where the DNA matches it firmly. Expanded clones are given a class, and other clones once, few, many or no size at all.

>TRBV19|-|12|TRBJ2-7|TRBD1
TGTGCCAGTATGAACAGGGGATACGAGCAGTACTTC
CASMNRGYEQYF
>TRBV18|few|13|TRBJ2-3|-
TGTGCCAGCTCATTTGCGGAGACAGATACGCAGTATTTT
CASSFAETDTQYF
>TRBV5-1|-|15|TRBJ2-5|-
TGCGCCAGCAGCTTGGTGGCTAGCGCTGAAGAGACCCAGTACTTC
CASSLVASAEETQYF
>TRBV11-2|few|14|TRBJ2-3|-
TGTGCCAGCAGCCCAGGGAGGCGCACAGATACGCAGTATTTT
CASSPGRRTDTQYF
>TRBV11-2|-|12|TRBJ2-7|-
TGTGCCAGCAGCTCCTCCCTGTACGAGCAGTACTTC
CASSSSLYEQYF
>TRBV30|-|13|TRBJ2-3|-
TGTGCCTGGAGTACTAGCAACACAGATACGCAGTATTTT
CAWSTSNTDTQYF
>TRBV6-5|-|15|TRBJ1-5|-
TGTGCCAGCAGTTACTCCGGGACATCCAATCAGCCCCAGCATTTT
CASSYSGTSNQPQHF
>TRBV7-2|few|16|TRBJ2-5|TRBD2
TGTGCCAGCAGCCCCCGGACGACTAGCGGGGGGGAGACCCAGTACTTC
CASSPRTTSGGETQYF
>TRBV25-1|-|14|TRBJ2-1|-
TGTGCCAGCAGTACCTACAGGGTAGATGATGAGCAGTTCTTC
CASSTYRVDDEQFF
>TRBV15|-|13|TRBJ1-1|-
TGTGCCACCAGCAGAGATTATACCATGGAGGCTTTCTTT
CATSRDYTMEAFF
>TRBV29-1|few|14|TRBJ2-2|-
TGCAGCGTTTCCCCAGGGGCTTTCACCGGGGAGCTGTTTTTT
CSVSPGAFTGELFF
>TRBV29-1|-|16|TRBJ2-3|TRBD2
TGCAGCGTTCGAGGCGGGGGGACCTTTAGCACAGATACGCAGTATTTT
CSVRGGGTFSTDTQYF
>TRBV10-3|few|15|TRBJ1-6|TRBD1
TGTGCCATCAGGGACAGGGACGGTGGTAATTCACCCCTCCACTTT
CAIRDRDGGNSPLHF
>TRBV6-5|few|14|TRBJ2-1|-
TGTGCCAGCAGTTACTCGACTAGGCCCAATGAGCAGTTCTTC
CASSYSTRPNEQFF
>TRBV10-3|few|15|TRBJ2-1|TRBD2
TGTGCCATCAGTGACCAGACTAGCGGGAGCAATGAGCAGTTCTTC
CAISDQTSGSNEQFF
>TRBV7-9|-|12|TRBJ1-2|TRBD1
TGTGCCAGCAGCATCGACAGGGAAGGCTACACCTTC
CASSIDREGYTF
>TRBV10-3|-|15|TRBJ2-1|TRBD2
TGTGCCATCAGTGATTGGAGCGGGGGGGTCTATGAGCAGTTCTTC
CAISDWSGGVYEQFF
>TRBV18|-|15|TRBJ2-7|-
TGTGCCAGCTCACCGGCAGGGCCTGGTCCCTACGAGCAGTACTTC
CASSPAGPGPYEQYF
>TRBV19|once|15|TRBJ1-5|TRBD1
TGTGCCAGTAGTATGGGACAGGGACGCCGTCAGCCCCAGCATTTT
CASSMGQGRRQPQHF
>TRBV2|-|11|TRBJ2-7|-
TGTGCCAGCAGTGCCCTTCTCGAGCAGTACTTC
CASSALLEQYF
>TRBV29-1|-|15|TRBJ1-5|-
TGCAGCGCGGGGTTCCGACTCCACAGCAATCAGCCCCAGCATTTT
CSAGFRLHSNQPQHF
>TRBV2|-|11|TRBJ1-6|-
TGTGCCAGCAGACTCCGCAATCCCCTCCACTTT
CASRLRNPLHF
>TRBV28|-|16|TRBJ2-3|-
TGTGCCAGCAGTTCCGACCCTGGACAGCCCACAGATACGCAGTATTTT
CASSSDPGQPTDTQYF
>TRBV5-4|-|17|TRBJ2-2|-
TGTGCCAGCAGCTCGGATCCGGGACACTCGAACACCGGGGAGCTGTTTTTT
CASSSDPGHSNTGELFF
>TRBV9|-|17|TRBJ2-3|TRBD1
TGTGCCAGCAGCGCTACAAGTCGGGACAGACGCACAGATACGCAGTATTTT
CASSATSRDRRTDTQYF
>TRBV6-5|few|13|TRBJ1-2|-
TGTGCCAGCAGTTTCGCGATTAACTATGGCTACACCTTC
CASSFAINYGYTF
>TRBV6-5|few|14|TRBJ2-3|-
TGTGCCAGCAGTTACGAGCTAAGCACAGATACGCAGTATTTT
CASSYELSTDTQYF
>TRBV5-1|few|15|TRBJ1-1|-
TGCGCCAGCAGCTTGGGGGCGGGGACGGACACTGAAGCTTTCTTT
CASSLGAGTDTEAFF
>TRBV29-1|-|15|TRBJ2-1|TRBD2
TGCAGCGTCAGGGACTACCGGGGTGGAAACAATGAGCAGTTCTTC
CSVRDYRGGNNEQFF
>TRBV28|-|15|TRBJ1-2|TRBD1
TGTGCCAGCAGTACCCCAGACAGGGAGATCTATGGCTACACCTTC
CASSTPDREIYGYTF
>TRBV28|-|16|TRBJ2-7|TRBD2
TGTGCCAGCAGTTTATTCATGCGGGAGGCCTCCTACGAGCAGTACTTC
CASSLFMREASYEQYF